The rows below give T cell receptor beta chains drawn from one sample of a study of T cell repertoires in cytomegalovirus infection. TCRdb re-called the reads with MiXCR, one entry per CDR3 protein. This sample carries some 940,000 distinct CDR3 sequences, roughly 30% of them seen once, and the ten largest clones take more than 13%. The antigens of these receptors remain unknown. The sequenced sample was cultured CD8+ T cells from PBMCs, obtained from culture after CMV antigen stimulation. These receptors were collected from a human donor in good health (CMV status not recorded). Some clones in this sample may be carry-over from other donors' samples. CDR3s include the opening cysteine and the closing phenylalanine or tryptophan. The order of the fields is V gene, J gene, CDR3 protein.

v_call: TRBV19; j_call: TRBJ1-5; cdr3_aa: CASTTIVQLDQPQHF
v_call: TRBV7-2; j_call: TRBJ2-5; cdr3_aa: CASSLRDVQGEETQYF
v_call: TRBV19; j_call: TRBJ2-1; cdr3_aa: CASSIVPWNEQFF
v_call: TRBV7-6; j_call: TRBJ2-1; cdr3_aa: CASSSGLAGREQFF
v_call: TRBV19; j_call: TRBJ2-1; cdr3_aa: CASSLGQGRNEQFF
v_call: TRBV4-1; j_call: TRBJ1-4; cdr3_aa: CASSQDRVQLEKLFF
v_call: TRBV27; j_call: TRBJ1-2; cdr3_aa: CASSSQTNYGYTF
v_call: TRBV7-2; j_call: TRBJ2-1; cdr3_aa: CASSLARPRRYNEQFF
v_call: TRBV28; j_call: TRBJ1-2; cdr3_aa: CASKTGGLNYGYTF
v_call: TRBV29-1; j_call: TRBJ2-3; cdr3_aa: CSVDRRDRELDTQYF
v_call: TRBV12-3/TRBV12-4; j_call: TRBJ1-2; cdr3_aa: CASSKGQKEGYTF
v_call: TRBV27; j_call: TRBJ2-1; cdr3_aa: CASSLGLLVDNEQFF
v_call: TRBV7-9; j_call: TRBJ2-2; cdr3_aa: CASIPEHTGELFF
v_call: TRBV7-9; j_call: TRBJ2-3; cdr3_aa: CASSPRDSPTDTQYF
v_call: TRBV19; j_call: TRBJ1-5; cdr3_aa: CATNPDRGVYNQPQHF
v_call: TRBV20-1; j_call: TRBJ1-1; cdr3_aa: CSAGWADTEAFF
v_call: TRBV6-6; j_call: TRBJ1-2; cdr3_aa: CASRRHGYFGYTF
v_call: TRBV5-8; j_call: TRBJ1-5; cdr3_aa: CASSLGQGGYSNQPQHF
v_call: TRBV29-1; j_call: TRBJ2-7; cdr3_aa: CSVPARVGEQYF
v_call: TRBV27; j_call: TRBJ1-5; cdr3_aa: CASSWQGGQPQHF
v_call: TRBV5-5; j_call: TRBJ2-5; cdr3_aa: CASRPSGTYQETQYF
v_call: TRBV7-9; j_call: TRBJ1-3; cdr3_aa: CAINLGVSGNTIYF
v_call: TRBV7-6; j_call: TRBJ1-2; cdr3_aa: CASSTQGDGYTF
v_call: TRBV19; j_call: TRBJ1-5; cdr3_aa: CASSINRDRVGQPQHF
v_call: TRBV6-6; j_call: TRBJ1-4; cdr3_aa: CASSPDRPANEKLFF
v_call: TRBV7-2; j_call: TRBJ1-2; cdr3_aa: CASSLTGQGLIMGYTF
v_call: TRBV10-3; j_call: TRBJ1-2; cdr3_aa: CAIRKTAGYTF
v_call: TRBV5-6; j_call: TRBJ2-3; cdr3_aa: CASSAGSAGTQYF
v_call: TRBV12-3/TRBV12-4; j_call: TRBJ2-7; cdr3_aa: CASSLGDSSEQYF
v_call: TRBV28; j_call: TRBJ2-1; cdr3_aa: CASSFGRDRGRYNEQFF
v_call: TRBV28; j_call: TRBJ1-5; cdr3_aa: CASSLGARGGQPQHF
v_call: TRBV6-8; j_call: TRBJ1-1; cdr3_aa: CASSYSRGIEAFF
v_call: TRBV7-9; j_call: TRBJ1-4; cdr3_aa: CASIPTGTLNEKLFF
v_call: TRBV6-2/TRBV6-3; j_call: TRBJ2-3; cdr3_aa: CASSYLLRLAGGTDTQYF
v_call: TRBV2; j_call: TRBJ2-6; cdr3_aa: CASRNREVSSGANVLTF
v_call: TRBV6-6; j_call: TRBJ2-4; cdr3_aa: CASWGGPNIQYF